This TCR beta chain was sequenced during a study of T-cell reconstitution after alpha-beta-depleted transplantation in children. Findings and limits, study-wide: One year post-transplant, T-cell counts and diversity were largely derived from T cells produced anew. Several hundred expanded graft clones reportedly supplied alpha-beta T cells about two months after transplant.

Worth noting for this clonotype: Its cognate antigen is unknown.

From germline, CDR1 is SGHKS and CDR2 YYEKEE (reference sequence). This CDR3 contains 15 residues. The trim removed 3 bases at V and 5 bases at J, leaving 9 bases unmatched. During its preparation, the TCRbeta library received unique molecular identifiers. Each CDR3 protein is one row after TCRdb ran MiXCR on the PCR reads. The sample holds some 310,000 distinct CDR3 sequences, roughly 21% seen once. The material was PBMCs, mostly from graft donor cells, obtained 180 days after TCRalphabeta/CD19-depleted stem cell transplant. The V gene is TRBV5-5, the J gene TRBJ2-3; TRBD2 agrees at 7 bases. The origin of this receptor is a male patient between 5 and 17 years old who had a stem cell transplant for acute lymphoblastic leukemia, so the T cells may come from the graft donor. The CDR3 sequence: CASSWVGLEGDTQYF. CDR3 sequence (DNA): TGTGCCAGCAGCTGGGTCGGACTAGAAGGAGATACGCAGTATTTT.